The 31 T cell receptor beta chains reported below all come from one sample, sequenced in a study. Each CDR3 protein is one row after TCRdb ran MiXCR on the RT-PCR reads. The sample holds hundreds of thousands of distinct CDR3 sequences, 14% seen once. Sequences were obtained from memory CD4+ T cells from blood. The receptors stem from a female donor in good health, serving as a healthy control.

The chain has TRBV20-1 and TRBJ2-1, with D tentatively TRBD2 (5 bases). The germline V gene encodes CDR1 DFQATT and CDR2 SNEGSKA (reference sequence). V was trimmed by 3 bases and J by 9 bases, leaving 12 bases between them. The CDR3 totals 12 residues. The DNA of the CDR3 is TGCAGTGCTAGGGGCCCCGCGGGTGAGCAGTTCTTC. Encoded protein: CSARGPAGEQFF.

This rearrangement joins TRBV6-5 to TRBJ1-2; D ambiguous. Germline assignment: CDR1 MNHEY and CDR2 SVGAGI. The CDR3 is 12 amino acids. V was shortened by 2 bases and J by 12 bases, with 13 bases between the two germline ends. In nucleotides, the CDR3 is TGTGCCAGCAGTTACGATGGCGGTGGAAACACCTTC. Its protein product is CASSYDGGGNTF.

This clonotype was recorded at least ten times. The chain is built from TRBV20-1 and TRBJ2-7; D is perhaps TRBD2 (5 bases). In germline, CDR1 is DFQATT, CDR2 SNEGSKA (reference sequence). CDR3 length: 11 amino acids. V was cut by 3 bases and J by 7 bases, with 10 bases left in between. In DNA form, the CDR3 reads TGCAGTGCTAGCCCCGAGCGGGAGCAGTACTTC. Its protein product is CSASPEREQYF.

There are a few counts of this clonotype. The CDR3 DNA reads TGTGCCAGCAGCCAAGTTGGTCGGGGGATTAATGAAAAACTGTTTTTT. Protein sequence: CASSQVGRGINEKLFF. The chain links TRBV4-2 to TRBJ1-4; perhaps TRBD1 as D (5 bases). V shed 1 base and J shed 4 bases, with 13 bases lying between them. Germline-derived CDR1 and CDR2 are LGHNA and YNFKEQ. The CDR3 loop spans 16 amino acids.

The chain has TRBV7-2 and TRBJ1-5, with 7 bases fitting TRBD1. Looked up from germline, CDR1 is SGHTA and CDR2 is FQGNSA. Unmatched junction bases numbered 6, after V lost 3 bases and J lost 4 bases. This CDR3 is 15 amino acids long. Here the CDR3 reads CASSFRAGGNQPQHF. The CDR3 coding sequence is TGTGCCAGCAGCTTTAGGGCAGGGGGTAATCAGCCCCAGCATTTT.

This rearrangement joins TRBV6-5 to TRBJ2-6; D gene uncertain. The germline V gene encodes CDR1 MNHEY and CDR2 SVGAGI. This CDR3 has 15 residues. Between the trimmed V and J ends, which lost 0 bases and 4 bases, there was a span of 7 bases. The CDR3 nucleotides are TGTGCCAGCAGTTACTCAACTGTCGGGGCCAACGTCCTGACTTTC. Its protein is CASSYSTVGANVLTF.

The chain joins TRBV28 to TRBJ2-1, with 8 bases matching TRBD2. The CDR3 spans 13 residues. After removal of 8 bases from V and 15 bases from J, the junction contained 15 bases not matched to a gene. In germline, CDR1 is MDHEN, CDR2 SYDVKM. CDR3 nucleotides: TGTGCCAGCGGCTTAGAGAGGGCGGGAGGCGTGTTCTTC. It specifies CASGLERAGGVFF.

The V gene is TRBV24-1, the J gene TRBJ2-7; TRBD1 aligns across 8 bases. Germline V gene sequence: CDR1 KGHDR, CDR2 SFDVKD. The V and J ends lost 0 bases and 5 bases, in that order; junction bases with no gene match: 5. The CDR3 runs 15 residues. The CDR3 region has the DNA TGTGCCACCAGTGATTTGATCAGGGGGCTAGACGAGCAGTACTTC. This codes for CATSDLIRGLDEQYF.

This clonotype was counted at least ten times. This sequence joins TRBV5-6 and TRBJ1-2; TRBD1 matches 7 bases. Germline V gene lookup returns CDR1 SGHDT and CDR2 YYEEEE. V shed 4 bases and J 4 bases; nucleotides not matched to a gene: 10. The CDR3 runs 15 residues. The CDR3 region has the DNA TGTGCCAGCAGCGAGGGACAGACGACAATCTATGGCTACACCTTC. This encodes CASSEGQTTIYGYTF.

This clonotype was seen at least ten times. The genes are TRBV20-1 and TRBJ2-7; 11 bases align to TRBD2. CDR3 length: 14 amino acids. Trimming took 3 bases from V and 6 from J; bases not matched to a gene: 7. Looked up from germline, CDR1 is DFQATT and CDR2 is SNEGSKA (reference sequence). CDR3 loop: CSASGLAGISEQYF. Written as DNA, the CDR3 is TGCAGTGCTAGTGGACTAGCGGGTATAAGCGAGCAGTACTTC.

This clonotype was observed at least ten times. The chain employs TRBV10-3 and TRBJ2-3; TRBD2 aligns across 9 bases. The CDR3 covers 17 residues. V lost 2 bases and J lost 2; bases outside the gene matches: 8. Germline lookup yields CDR1 ENHRY and CDR2 SYGVKD. Here the CDR3 reads CAISEQSSGTYTDTQYF. The CDR3 DNA sequence: TGTGCCATCAGTGAGCAGTCTAGCGGGACGTACACAGATACGCAGTATTTT.

The V gene is TRBV2, the J gene TRBJ2-7, with TRBD2 matching 12 bases. Germline V gene sequence: CDR1 SNHLY, CDR2 FYNNEI. V dropped 6 bases and J dropped 5; count of bases not matched to a gene: 8. The CDR3 consists of 15 residues. For the CDR3, the DNA is TGTGCCAGCAGCGCCCTAGCGGGAGGGTTGGACGAGCAGTACTTC. It specifies CASSALAGGLDEQYF. Together with reference TRBV2 and TRBJ2-7, the CDR3 gives the full variable domain: EPEVTQTPSHQVTQMGQEVILRCVPISNHLYFYWYRQILGQKVEFLVSFYNNEISEKSEIFDDQFSVERPDGSNFTLKIRSTKLEDSAMYFCASSALAGGLDEQYFGPGTRLTVT.

This clonotype turned up a few times. The V call is TRBV7-2, the J call TRBJ2-3; D not certain. Trimming stripped 4 bases from V and 0 bases from J, with 5 bases between. The length of the CDR3 is 13 residues. In germline, CDR1 is SGHTA, CDR2 FQGNSA. CDR3 DNA sequence: TGTGCCAGCAGCTACATTAGCACAGATACGCAGTATTTT. Protein sequence: CASSYISTDTQYF. Full variable domain (remainder filled in from reference TRBV7-2 and TRBJ2-3): GAGVSQSPSNKVTEKGKDVELRCDPISGHTALYWYRQSLGQGLEFLIYFQGNSAPDKSGLPSDRFSAERTGGSVSTLTIQRTQQEDSAVYLCASSYISTDTQYFGPGTRLTVL.

V is TRBV20-1 and J is TRBJ2-5; possible D gene TRBD2, 6 bases. In germline, CDR1 is DFQATT, CDR2 SNEGSKA (reference sequence). The CDR3 extends over 15 amino acids. V was cut by 0 bases and J by 3 bases, with 14 bases left in between. The CDR3 region is CSARDAGRLEETQYF. CDR3 DNA sequence: TGCAGTGCTAGAGATGCGGGGAGACTAGAAGAGACCCAGTACTTC.

This clonotype was seen ten or more times. This chain links TRBV6-5 with TRBJ2-1; the D gene is possibly TRBD2 (5 bases). The germline CDR1 and CDR2 sequences are MNHEY and SVGAGI. Trimming stripped 7 bases from V and 4 bases from J, with 8 bases between. The CDR3 is 12 amino acids. The CDR3 reads CASKAEYNEQFF. In DNA form, the CDR3 reads TGTGCCAGCAAAGCGGAGTACAATGAGCAGTTCTTC.

This rearrangement joins TRBV9 to TRBJ2-3, with 13 bases aligning to TRBD2. CDR1 is SGDLS, CDR2 YYNGEE, per germline. The CDR3 extends over 18 amino acids. Trimming removed 0 bases from V and 4 bases from J; junction bases left unmatched: 8. CDR3 nucleotides: TGTGCCAGCAGCGTAGGGACTAGCGGGAGTGGTTTGGCAGATACGCAGTATTTT. Its protein product is CASSVGTSGSGLADTQYF.

The gene calls are TRBV7-8 and TRBJ2-6, with 7 bases aligning to TRBD1. Germline V gene lookup returns CDR1 SGHVS and CDR2 FQNEAQ. There are 15 residues in the CDR3. Trimming took 4 bases from V and 2 from J; bases not matched to a gene: 2. The CDR3 sequence is CASSSGTAGANVLTF. CDR3 DNA: TGTGCCAGCAGCTCAGGGACAGCTGGGGCCAACGTCCTGACTTTC.

This clonotype was counted at least ten times. The chain carries TRBV10-3 and TRBJ1-6, with TRBD1 identical over 8 bases. The J segment lost 9 bases and the V segment lost 1 base, leaving 5 bases of the junction unmatched. The CDR3 runs 15 residues. The germline V gene has CDR1 ENHRY and CDR2 SYGVKD. CDR3 residues: CAISEFGQGGSPLHF. For the CDR3, the DNA is TGTGCCATCAGTGAGTTCGGACAGGGCGGTTCACCCCTCCACTTT.

Only a few counts were recorded for this clonotype. This rearrangement joins TRBV7-2 to TRBJ1-6, with TRBD1 as a possible D gene (6 bases). V lost 1 base to trimming and J lost 7 bases, with 17 bases between them. The CDR3 extends over 17 amino acids. Germline V gives CDR1 SGHTA, CDR2 FQGNSA. The CDR3 DNA reads as TGTGCCAGCAGCTTAGAAGCCCGGCAGGGGATCAATTCACCCCTCCACTTT. Translated, it gives CASSLEARQGINSPLHF.

The rearrangement uses TRBV6-1 and TRBJ2-7; the match to TRBD1 covers 9 bases. V shed 6 bases, J shed 3 bases, and the junction held 3 bases outside the gene matches. Germline V gives CDR1 MNHNS, CDR2 SASEGT. The CDR3 length is 13 residues. In DNA, the CDR3 is TGTGCCAGCAGGATGGACAGGGGCTACGAGCAGTACTTC. This translates into CASRMDRGYEQYF.

The rearrangement joins TRBV6-2 or TRBV6-3 to TRBJ2-1, with 8 nucleotides matching TRBD2. Germline V gene data show CDR1 as MNHEY and CDR2 as SVGEGT. The CDR3 covers 16 residues. The trim removed 7 bases at V and 2 bases at J, leaving 10 bases unmatched. The chain's CDR3 is CASTELGLAPYNEQFF. In DNA form, the CDR3 reads TGTGCCAGCACCGAACTCGGACTAGCACCCTACAATGAGCAGTTCTTC.

The genes are TRBV9 and TRBJ1-2; D perhaps matches TRBD1 (6 bases). Germline CDR1 SGDLS, CDR2 YYNGEE. Trimming left V 4 bases short and J 0 bases short, with 19 bases between. CDR3 length: 17 residues. CDR3 amino acids: CASSTRRRGDTNYGYTF. CDR3 bases: TGTGCCAGCAGCACCCGGAGGAGGGGGGATACTAACTATGGCTACACCTTC. Combining the CDR3 with reference TRBV9 and TRBJ1-2 gives the whole variable domain DSGVTQTPKHLITATGQRVTLRCSPRSGDLSVYWYQQSLDQGLQFLIQYYNGEERAKGNILERFSAQQFPDLHSELNLSSLELGDSALYFCASSTRRRGDTNYGYTFGSGTRLTVV.

This clonotype turned up a few times. V gene TRBV5-1 combines with J gene TRBJ2-3, with 8 positions matching TRBD1. V shed 3 bases, J shed 2 bases, and the junction held 11 bases outside the gene matches. Germline CDR1 reads SGHRS; CDR2 reads YFSETQ. This CDR3 has 17 residues. CDR3 sequence: CASSYQTGTGPTDTQYF. CDR3 DNA sequence: TGCGCCAGCAGCTATCAGACCGGGACAGGACCCACAGATACGCAGTATTTT.

This sequence joins TRBV6-2 or TRBV6-3 and TRBJ2-2; no clear D. Germline values: CDR1 MNHEY, CDR2 SVGEGT. The CDR3 totals 16 residues. Trimming left V 5 bases short and J 2 bases short, with 15 bases between. Here the CDR3 DNA reads TGTGCCAGCAGTGCAACCCCCGACACAAACACCGGGGAGCTGTTTTTT. Protein: CASSATPDTNTGELFF.

The rearrangement joins TRBV20-1 to TRBJ1-5; TRBD1 agrees at 7 bases. This CDR3 is 14 amino acids long. J gave up 2 bases and V 5 bases, and 6 bases lay outside the gene matches. CDR1 and CDR2 (germline): DFQATT, SNEGSKA (reference sequence). CDR3 nucleotide sequence: TGCAGTGCTCACCGACAGGGTGGCAATCAGCCCCAGCATTTT. It codes for CSAHRQGGNQPQHF.

This clonotype was picked up many times. The V gene is TRBV20-1, the J gene TRBJ1-6; 12 bases are a match to TRBD1. This CDR3 contains 18 residues. V shed 1 base and J 8 bases; nucleotides not matched to a gene: 12. In germline, CDR1 is DFQATT, CDR2 SNEGSKA (reference sequence). DNA for the CDR3: TGCAGTGCTAGAGGCCCAACCGGGACAGGGGGCTGGGATTCACCCCTCCACTTT. Translating it yields CSARGPTGTGGWDSPLHF.

A few counts support this clonotype. The chain recombines TRBV10-3 with TRBJ2-3; unclear D gene. Germline V gene data show CDR1 as ENHRY and CDR2 as SYGVKD. Trimming took off 5 bases at V and 6 bases at J, with 21 bases between the two ends. The CDR3 is 16 amino acids. In nucleotides, the CDR3 is TGTGCCATCAGTCATCCAGCCGGGCCAGTCGTTGATACGCAGTATTTT. This codes for CAISHPAGPVVDTQYF.

The gene calls are TRBV13 and TRBJ2-7; 9 bases are shared with TRBD2. This CDR3 has 15 amino acids. CDR1 is PRHDT and CDR2 is FYEKMQ in the germline V gene (reference sequence). With 6 bases clipped from V and 2 bases from J, the junction kept 8 bases outside the gene matches. The CDR3, as DNA: TGTGCCAGCAGACCAAGCGGGAGGATCCCCTACGAGCAGTACTTC. It translates to CASRPSGRIPYEQYF.

The chain recombines TRBV2 with TRBJ2-3; D is unclear. The CDR3 loop spans 15 amino acids. V lost 4 bases and J 2 bases, leaving 13 bases between the germline ends. Germline V gene lookup returns CDR1 SNHLY and CDR2 FYNNEI. CDR3 DNA sequence: TGTGCCAGCAGTGGGACCGACTTCCTCACAGATACGCAGTATTTT. It encodes CASSGTDFLTDTQYF.

The chain combines TRBV28 with TRBJ2-1, with TRBD1 matching over 11 bases. After removal of 1 base from V and 12 bases from J, the junction contained 11 bases not matched to a gene. This CDR3 is built from 16 residues. Germline V gene sequence: CDR1 MDHEN, CDR2 SYDVKM. The CDR3 loop is CASSLSGTGGGGWQFF. The CDR3 bases are TGTGCCAGCAGTTTATCGGGGACAGGGGGAGGTGGTTGGCAGTTCTTC.

As concerns this clonotype: A read error may explain this, as a much larger clone is one base away. V and J are TRBV6-5 and TRBJ1-2; D is unclear. The CDR3 consists of 15 residues. From germline, CDR1 is MNHEY and CDR2 SVGAGI. Here the CDR3 DNA reads TGTGCCAGCAGTTGGCAAGCCAGCAACAACTATGGCGACACCTTC. Translation: CASSWQASNNYGDTF.